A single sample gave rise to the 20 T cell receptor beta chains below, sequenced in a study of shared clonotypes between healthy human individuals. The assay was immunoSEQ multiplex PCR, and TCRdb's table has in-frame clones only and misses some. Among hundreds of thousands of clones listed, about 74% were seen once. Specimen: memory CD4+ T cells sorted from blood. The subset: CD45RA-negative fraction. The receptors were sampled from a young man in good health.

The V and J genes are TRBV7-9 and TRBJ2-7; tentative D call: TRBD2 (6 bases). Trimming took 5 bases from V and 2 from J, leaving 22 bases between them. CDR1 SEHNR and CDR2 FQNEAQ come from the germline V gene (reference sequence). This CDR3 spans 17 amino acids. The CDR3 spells CASSPRYGRDWAYEQYF. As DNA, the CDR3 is TGTGCCAGCAGCCCCCGATACGGGCGGGATTGGGCCTACGAGCAGTACTTC.

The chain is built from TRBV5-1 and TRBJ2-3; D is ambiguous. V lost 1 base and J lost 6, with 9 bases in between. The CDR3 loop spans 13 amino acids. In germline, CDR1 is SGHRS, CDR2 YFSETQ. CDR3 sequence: CASSLSPEDTQYF. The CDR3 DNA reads TGCGCCAGCAGCTTGAGTCCAGAGGATACGCAGTATTTT. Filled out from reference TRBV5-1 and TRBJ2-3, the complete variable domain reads KAGVTQTPRYLIKTRGQQVTLSCSPISGHRSVSWYQQTPGQGLQFLFEYFSETQRNKGNFPGRFSGRQFSNSRSEMNVSTLELGDSALYLCASSLSPEDTQYFGPGTRLTVL.

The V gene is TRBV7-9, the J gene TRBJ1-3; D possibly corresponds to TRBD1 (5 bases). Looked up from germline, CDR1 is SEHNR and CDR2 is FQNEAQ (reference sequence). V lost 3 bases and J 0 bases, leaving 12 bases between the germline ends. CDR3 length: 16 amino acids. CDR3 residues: CASSFSRDHSGNTIYF. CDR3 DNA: TGTGCCAGCAGCTTTTCGAGGGACCACTCTGGAAACACCATATATTTT. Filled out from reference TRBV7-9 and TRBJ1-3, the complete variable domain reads DTGVSQNPRHKITKRGQNVTFRCDPISEHNRLYWYRQTLGQGPEFLTYFQNEAQLEKSRLLSDRFSAERPKGSFSTLEIQRTEQGDSAMYLCASSFSRDHSGNTIYFGEGSWLTVV.

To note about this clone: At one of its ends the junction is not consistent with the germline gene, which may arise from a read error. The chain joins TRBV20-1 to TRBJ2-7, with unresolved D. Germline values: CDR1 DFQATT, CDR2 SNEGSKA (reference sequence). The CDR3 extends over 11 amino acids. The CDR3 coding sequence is TGCAGTGCTAGAGTCTTGGGCCAATATAACTTC. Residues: CSARVLGQYNF.

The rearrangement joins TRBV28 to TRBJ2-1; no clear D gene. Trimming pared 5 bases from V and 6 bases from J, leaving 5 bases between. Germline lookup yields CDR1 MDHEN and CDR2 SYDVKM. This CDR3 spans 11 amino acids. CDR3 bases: TGTGCCAGCAGTATACTCAATGAGCAGTTCTTC. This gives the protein CASSILNEQFF.

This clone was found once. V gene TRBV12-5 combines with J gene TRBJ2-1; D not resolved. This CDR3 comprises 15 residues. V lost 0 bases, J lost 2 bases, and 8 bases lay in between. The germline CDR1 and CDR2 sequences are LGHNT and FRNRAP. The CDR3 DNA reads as TGTGCTAGTGGTTTGGTACATGGGCCCTACAATGAGCAGTTCTTC. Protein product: CASGLVHGPYNEQFF.

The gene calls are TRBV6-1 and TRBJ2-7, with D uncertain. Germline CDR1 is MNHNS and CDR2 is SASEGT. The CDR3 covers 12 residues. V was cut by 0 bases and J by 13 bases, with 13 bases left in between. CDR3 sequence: CASSEASGPLYF. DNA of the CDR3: TGTGCCAGCAGTGAAGCGAGTGGACCACTCTACTTC.

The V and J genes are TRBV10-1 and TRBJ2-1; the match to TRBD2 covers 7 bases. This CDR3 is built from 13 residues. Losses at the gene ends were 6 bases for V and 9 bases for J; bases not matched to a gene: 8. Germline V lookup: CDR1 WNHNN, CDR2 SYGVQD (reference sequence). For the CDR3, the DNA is TGCGCCAGCAGCCGGGGGGTGGCTAGTGAGCAGTTCTTC. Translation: CASSRGVASEQFF.

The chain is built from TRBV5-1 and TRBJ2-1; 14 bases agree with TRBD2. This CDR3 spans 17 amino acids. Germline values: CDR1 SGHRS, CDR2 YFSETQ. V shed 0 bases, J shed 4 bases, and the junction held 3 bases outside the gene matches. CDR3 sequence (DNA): TGCGCCAGCAGCTTGGCCGGGACTAGCGGGAGTTACAATGAGCAGTTCTTC. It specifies CASSLAGTSGSYNEQFF.

The DNA of the CDR3 is TGTGCCAGTCAGGCTAGCGGGGCCACCGGGGAGCTGTTTTTT. It codes for CASQASGATGELFF. The chain has TRBV10-3 and TRBJ2-2; 9 nucleotides align to TRBD2. Trimming at V came to 10 bases and at J to 4 bases, leaving 7 bases not matched to a gene. Per germline, CDR1 ENHRY and CDR2 SYGVKD. This CDR3 comprises 14 residues.

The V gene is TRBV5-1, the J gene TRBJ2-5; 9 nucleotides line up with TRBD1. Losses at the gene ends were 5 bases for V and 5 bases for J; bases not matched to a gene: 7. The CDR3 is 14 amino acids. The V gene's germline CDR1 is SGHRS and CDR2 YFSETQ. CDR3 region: CASSGTGHRETQYF. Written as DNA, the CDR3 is TGCGCCAGCAGTGGGACAGGGCATCGGGAGACCCAGTACTTC.

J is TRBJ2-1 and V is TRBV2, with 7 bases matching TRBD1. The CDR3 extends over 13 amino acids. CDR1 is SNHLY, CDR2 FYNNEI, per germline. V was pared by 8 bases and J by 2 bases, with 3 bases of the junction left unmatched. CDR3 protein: CASQGTAYNEQFF. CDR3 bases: TGTGCCAGCCAAGGGACAGCCTACAATGAGCAGTTCTTC.

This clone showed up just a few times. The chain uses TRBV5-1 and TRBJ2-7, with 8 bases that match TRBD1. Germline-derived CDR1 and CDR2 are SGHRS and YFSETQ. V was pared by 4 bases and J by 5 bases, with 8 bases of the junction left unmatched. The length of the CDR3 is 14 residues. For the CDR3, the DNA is TGCGCCAGCAGCCCTGGACAGGGTGTCCACGAGCAGTACTTC. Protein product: CASSPGQGVHEQYF.

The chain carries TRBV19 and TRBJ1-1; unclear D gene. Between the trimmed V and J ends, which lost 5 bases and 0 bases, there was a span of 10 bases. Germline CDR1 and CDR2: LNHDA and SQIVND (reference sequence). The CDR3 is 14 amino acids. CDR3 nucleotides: TGTGCCAGTAGTCTTTCAACTTTGAACACTGAAGCTTTCTTT. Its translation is CASSLSTLNTEAFF.

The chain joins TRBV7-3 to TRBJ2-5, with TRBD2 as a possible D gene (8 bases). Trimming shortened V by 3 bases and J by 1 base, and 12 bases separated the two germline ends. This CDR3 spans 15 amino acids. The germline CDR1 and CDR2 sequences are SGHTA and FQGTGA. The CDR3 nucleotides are TGTGCCAGCAGCTTTAGCGGGACAGCCCAAGAGACCCAGTACTTC. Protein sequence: CASSFSGTAQETQYF.

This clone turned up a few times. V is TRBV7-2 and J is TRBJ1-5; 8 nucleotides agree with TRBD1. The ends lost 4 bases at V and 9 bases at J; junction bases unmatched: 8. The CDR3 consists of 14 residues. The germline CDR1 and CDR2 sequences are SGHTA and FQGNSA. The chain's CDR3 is CASSSGQGPLPQHF. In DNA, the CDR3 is TGTGCCAGCAGCTCCGGACAGGGCCCTTTGCCCCAGCATTTT. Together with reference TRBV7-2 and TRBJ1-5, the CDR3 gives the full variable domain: GAGVSQSPSNKVTEKGKDVELRCDPISGHTALYWYRQSLGQGLEFLIYFQGNSAPDKSGLPSDRFSAERTGGSVSTLTIQRTQQEDSAVYLCASSSGQGPLPQHFGDGTRLSIL.

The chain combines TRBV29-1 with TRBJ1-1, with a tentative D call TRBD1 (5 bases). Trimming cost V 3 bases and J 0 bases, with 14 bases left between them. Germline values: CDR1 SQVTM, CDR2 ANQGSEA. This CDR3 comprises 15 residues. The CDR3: CSVDAGWGMNTEAFF. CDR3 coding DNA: TGCAGCGTTGATGCAGGTTGGGGGATGAACACTGAAGCTTTCTTT.

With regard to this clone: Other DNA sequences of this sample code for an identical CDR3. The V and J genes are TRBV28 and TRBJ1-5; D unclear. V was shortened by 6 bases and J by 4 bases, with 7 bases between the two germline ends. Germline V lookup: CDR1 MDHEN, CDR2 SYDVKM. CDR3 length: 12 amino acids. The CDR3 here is CASRPPNQPQHF. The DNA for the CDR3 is TGTGCCAGCAGGCCCCCTAATCAGCCCCAGCATTTT.

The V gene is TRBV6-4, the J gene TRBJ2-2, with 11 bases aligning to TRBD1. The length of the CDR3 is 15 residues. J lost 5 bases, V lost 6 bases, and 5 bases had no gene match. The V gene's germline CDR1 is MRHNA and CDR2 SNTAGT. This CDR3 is CASRPDRGLTGELFF. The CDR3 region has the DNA TGTGCCAGCAGGCCGGACAGGGGGCTTACCGGGGAGCTGTTTTTT.

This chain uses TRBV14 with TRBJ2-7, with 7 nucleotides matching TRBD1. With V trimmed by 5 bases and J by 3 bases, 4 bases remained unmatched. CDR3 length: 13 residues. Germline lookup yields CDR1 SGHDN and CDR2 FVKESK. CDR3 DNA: TGTGCCAGCAGCTACAGGGGATTCTACGAGCAGTACTTC. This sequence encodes CASSYRGFYEQYF.